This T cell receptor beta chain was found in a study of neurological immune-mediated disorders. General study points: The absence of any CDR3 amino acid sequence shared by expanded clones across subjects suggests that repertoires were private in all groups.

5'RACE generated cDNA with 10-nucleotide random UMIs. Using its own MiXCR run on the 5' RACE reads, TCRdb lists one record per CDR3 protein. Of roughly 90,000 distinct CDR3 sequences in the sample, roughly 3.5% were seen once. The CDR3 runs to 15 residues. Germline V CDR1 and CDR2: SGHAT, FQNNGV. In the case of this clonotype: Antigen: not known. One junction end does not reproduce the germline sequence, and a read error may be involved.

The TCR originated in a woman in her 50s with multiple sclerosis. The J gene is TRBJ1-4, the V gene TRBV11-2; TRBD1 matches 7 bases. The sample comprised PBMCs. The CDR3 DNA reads TGTTCCAGCAGCTTAGCTAGGGGGCCGGAGGAAAAACTGTTTTTT. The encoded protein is CSSSLARGPEEKLFF.